The sequence of this TCR beta chain was determined in a study of Ad26.COV2.S vaccination and SARS-CoV-2 variants. Overall study results and limits: Vaccine recipients and placebo recipients showed similar non-spike TCR breadth. TCR breadth and depth estimates may have understated total T cell responses. Spike-specific TCR breadth was greater after Ad26.COV2.S than placebo. CD8+ and CD4+ T cells specific for spike reportedly responded with substantial breadth after vaccination.

As regards this clone: The antigen is unknown.

Clones were read by immunoSEQ multiplex PCR, and TCRdb kept only the in-frame ones, dropping some. The sample lists 300,000 to 400,000 clones; 92% were seen once. This CDR3 contains 17 residues. Germline-derived CDR1 and CDR2 are MNHEY and SVGEGT. The V gene lost 5 bases and the J gene lost 0 bases, with 19 bases spanning the gap. V and J are TRBV6-2 or TRBV6-3 and TRBJ1-1, with D possibly being TRBD1 (6 bases). The sequencing here drew on peripheral blood, taken after recovery from COVID-19. The receptor was derived from a human donor who had recovered from COVID-19. The CDR3 sequence: CASSQRRGGQVNTEAFF. The CDR3 nucleotides read TGTGCCAGCAGTCAACGTCGTGGGGGGCAGGTGAACACTGAAGCTTTCTTT.